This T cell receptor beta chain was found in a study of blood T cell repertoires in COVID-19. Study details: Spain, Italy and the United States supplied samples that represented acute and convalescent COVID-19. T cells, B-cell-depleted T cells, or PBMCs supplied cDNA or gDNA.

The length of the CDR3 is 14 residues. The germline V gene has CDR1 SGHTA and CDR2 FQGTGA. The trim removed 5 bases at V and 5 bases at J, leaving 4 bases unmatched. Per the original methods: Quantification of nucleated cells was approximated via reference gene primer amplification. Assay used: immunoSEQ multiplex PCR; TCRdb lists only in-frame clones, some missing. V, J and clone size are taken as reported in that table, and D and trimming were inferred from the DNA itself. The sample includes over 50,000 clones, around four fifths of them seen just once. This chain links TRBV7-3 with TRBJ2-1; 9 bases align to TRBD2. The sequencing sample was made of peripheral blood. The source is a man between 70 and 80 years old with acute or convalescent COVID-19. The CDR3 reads CASSASSGDNEQFF. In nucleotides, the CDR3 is TGTGCCAGCAGCGCATCTAGCGGGGACAATGAGCAGTTCTTC.